The rows below give T cell receptor beta chains drawn from one sample of a study of blood T cell repertoires in COVID-19. Libraries were prepared by immunoSEQ multiplex PCR; TCRdb keeps only in-frame clonotypes and omits some of them. The sample records about 130,000 clones, roughly 80% being singletons. What was sequenced was peripheral blood. The receptors originated from a woman of 80 years or more with acute or convalescent COVID-19. Each CDR3 is given with its conserved first and last residue.

TRBV4-1 | CASSQVQIINSPLHF
TRBV7-2 | CASSLEGAGELFF
TRBV18 | CASSPPSRANEQYF
TRBV23-1 | CASSQGGRQYF
TRBV6-6 | CASRLGQANYGYTF
TRBV29-1 | CSVADRDGYTF
TRBV29-1 | CSVVRIWDSPEAGQETQYF
TRBV7-3 | CASSLISPRSGTGRTGELFF
TRBV7-9 | CASSHLAGTTDTQYF
TRBV30 | CAWSRVALNQPQHF
TRBV7-7 | CASSLDMYQETQYF
TRBV7-9 | CASSLRNLGGYTF
TRBV29-1 | CSVTGYNNYGYTF
TRBV18 | CASSPGQGSNQPQHF
TRBV7-2 | CASSLGRYEQYF
TRBV4-1 | CASSHMGQREGTEAFF
TRBV30 | CAWSVAGLVNYEQYF
TRBV7-9 | CASSLTLREANYGYTF
TRBV6-2/TRBV6-3 | CASSWAVANYGYTF
TRBV5-1 | CASSLGGQSSPLHF
TRBV6-5 | CASSDSHTIETQYF
TRBV15 | CATSRDPFQPQHF
TRBV7-2 | CASSLPGGAADTQYF
TRBV6-6 | CASRAPETGTDTQYF
TRBV4-1 | CASSQVPVLYEQYF
TRBV5-1 | CASSFTSGAYGYTF
TRBV27 | CASTPQGYNSPLHF
TRBV5-1 | CASSLVPAGDPDTQYF
TRBV11-3 | CASSSSRDTQYF
TRBV21-1 | CASTLRTGRDTQYF
TRBV12-3/TRBV12-4 | CASRGYRGGYTF
TRBV6-5 | CASSRTDSNQPQHF
TRBV11-2 | CASRGWGQGYEQYF
TRBV2 | CASSTPGGASYEQYF
TRBV11-2 | CASSLPGQRDYEQYF
TRBV9 | CASSLSEGTDYGYTF
TRBV7-2 | CASSLDRYQETQYF
TRBV2 | CASALQGEGQPQHF
TRBV6-1 | CASSEWHEAFF
TRBV27 | CASSFNRGFYGYTF
TRBV5-4 | CASSLTSGGWETQYF
TRBV5-5 | CASSLGQAISYEQYF
TRBV7-2 | CASRSPGLAGFNEQFF
TRBV14 | CASSQGRTAYTDTQYF
TRBV7-3 | CASSLKDSSSSYNSPLHF
TRBV7-9 | CASSLGGGDGYTF
TRBV9 | CASSVVGVTRELFF
TRBV7-9 | CASSDETGFSGYF